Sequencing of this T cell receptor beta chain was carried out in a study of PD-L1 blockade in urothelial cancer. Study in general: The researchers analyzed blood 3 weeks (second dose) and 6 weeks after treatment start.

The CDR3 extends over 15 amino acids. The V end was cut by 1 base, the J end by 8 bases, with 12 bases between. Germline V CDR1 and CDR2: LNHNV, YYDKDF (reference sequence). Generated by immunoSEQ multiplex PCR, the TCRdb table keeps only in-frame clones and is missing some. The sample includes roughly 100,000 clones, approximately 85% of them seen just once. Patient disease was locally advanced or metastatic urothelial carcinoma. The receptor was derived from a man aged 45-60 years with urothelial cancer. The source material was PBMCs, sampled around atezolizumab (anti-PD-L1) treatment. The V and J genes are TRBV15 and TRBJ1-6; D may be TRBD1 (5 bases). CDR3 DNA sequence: TGTGCCACCAGCAGAGTCCCAGGGTCGGATTCACCCCTCCACTTT. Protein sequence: CATSRVPGSDSPLHF.